A single sample gave rise to the 15 T cell receptor beta chains below, sequenced in a study of T cells after yellow fever vaccination. TCRdb independently ran MiXCR on the 5' RACE reads; one entry per CDR3 protein. The sample consists of roughly 70,000 distinct CDR3 sequences, almost 8% of them appearing once. Here the sequenced sample was CD8+ T cells sorted from PBMCs, taken on the day of the yellow fever booster vaccination. The receptors here all came from a man aged 30-40 years who received the YFV17D yellow fever vaccine.

The genes are TRBV9 and TRBJ2-5; D perhaps matches TRBD2 (5 bases). Trimming took 4 bases from V and 7 from J, leaving 20 bases between them. Looked up from germline, CDR1 is SGDLS and CDR2 is YYNGEE. CDR3 length: 15 amino acids. The CDR3 nucleotides read TGTGCCAGCAGCCCCCGGGATGGTAGAGGAAGGACCCAGTACTTC. Its translation is CASSPRDGRGRTQYF.

The chain joins TRBV3-1 to TRBJ2-1; 8 bases are a match to TRBD2. This CDR3 comprises 17 residues. With V trimmed by 0 bases and J by 7 bases, 11 bases remained unmatched. Germline loops: CDR1 LGHDT, CDR2 YNNKEL (reference sequence). The chain's CDR3 is CASSQDLGAGGWNEQFF. CDR3 bases: TGTGCCAGCAGCCAAGATCTGGGGGCGGGAGGCTGGAATGAGCAGTTCTTC.

This clonotype has only a few counts. The J gene is TRBJ1-1, the V gene TRBV28; TRBD1 is a possible D gene (5 bases). Germline CDR1 is MDHEN and CDR2 is SYDVKM. CDR3 length: 15 residues. The V end was cut by 5 bases, the J end by 6 bases, with 19 bases between. The CDR3, as DNA: TGTGCCAGCAGTCCTGGGGCCCGGGGGAGCGCTGAAGCTTTCTTT. This codes for CASSPGARGSAEAFF.

This clonotype has just a few counts. The V gene is TRBV18, the J gene TRBJ2-3; 8 bases are a match to TRBD2. The V gene's germline CDR1 is KGHSH and CDR2 LQKENI. The CDR3 has 16 residues. V lost 6 bases to trimming and J lost 3 bases; unmatched junction nucleotides: 11. The CDR3 is CASSPAVGGRTDTQYF. The CDR3 coding sequence is TGTGCCAGCTCTCCTGCCGTTGGCGGGAGGACAGATACGCAGTATTTT.

Only a few counts were recorded for this clonotype. The chain links TRBV20-1 to TRBJ2-7, with no clear D. The CDR3 spans 13 residues. Per the germline V gene, CDR1 is DFQATT and CDR2 is SNEGSKA (reference sequence). Between the trimmed V and J ends, which lost 1 base and 0 bases, there was a span of 7 bases. The CDR3 DNA sequence: TGCAGTGCTAGAGGAACGGTCTCCTACGAGCAGTACTTC. As protein: CSARGTVSYEQYF.

This clonotype was counted between two and nine times. The chain carries TRBV10-3 and TRBJ1-2, with a weak D call TRBD1 (5 bases). CDR1 ENHRY and CDR2 SYGVKD come from the germline V gene. The length of the CDR3 is 14 residues. Trimming pared 3 bases from V and 1 base from J, leaving 9 bases between. The CDR3 reads CAISDGTFNYGYTF. The CDR3 nucleotides read TGTGCCATCAGTGACGGGACTTTTAACTATGGCTACACCTTC.

The chain links TRBV4-2 to TRBJ1-1; unclear D gene. Deletions cut 0 bases from V and 5 bases from J, with 13 bases between. The CDR3 has 15 amino acids. Germline CDR1 is LGHNA and CDR2 is YNFKEQ. The CDR3 protein is CASSQDLGRETEAFF. The CDR3 DNA follows: TGTGCCAGCAGCCAAGATCTGGGGAGAGAAACTGAAGCTTTCTTT.

This clonotype was seen ten or more times. The genes are TRBV12-3 or TRBV12-4 and TRBJ2-7; possibly TRBD1 or TRBD2 for D (6 bases each). CDR3 size: 13 residues. The V and J ends lost 5 bases and 2 bases respectively, with 10 bases between them. The CDR3 spells CASSGGQAYEQYF. For the CDR3, the DNA is TGTGCCAGCAGTGGGGGGCAGGCCTACGAGCAGTACTTC.

The V call is TRBV5-1, the J call TRBJ2-5; no definite D call. Per germline, CDR1 SGHRS and CDR2 YFSETQ. V was cut by 2 bases and J by 3 bases, with 14 bases left in between. The CDR3 length is 15 residues. CDR3 sequence: CASSFRDMTKETQYF. CDR3 nucleotides: TGCGCCAGCAGCTTTCGTGACATGACGAAAGAGACCCAGTACTTC. Using reference TRBV5-1 and TRBJ2-5 for the parts outside the CDR3, the full variable domain is KAGVTQTPRYLIKTRGQQVTLSCSPISGHRSVSWYQQTPGQGLQFLFEYFSETQRNKGNFPGRFSGRQFSNSRSEMNVSTLELGDSALYLCASSFRDMTKETQYFGPGTRLLVL.

The chain couples TRBV29-1 to TRBJ2-2; 7 nucleotides agree with TRBD1. The germline V gene has CDR1 SQVTM and CDR2 ANQGSEA. This CDR3 has 13 amino acids. V was clipped by 8 bases and J by 2 bases; unmatched bases: 5. The CDR3 sequence is CSHGTVNTGELFF. CDR3 coding DNA: TGCAGCCACGGGACAGTTAACACCGGGGAGCTGTTTTTT.

This clonotype was recorded a few times. One end of the junction varies from germline; a read error may be responsible. The rearrangement joins TRBV28 to TRBJ2-5; maybe TRBD1 (6 bases). Germline V gene data show CDR1 as MDHEN and CDR2 as SYDVKM. The CDR3 runs to 13 residues. The CDR3 protein is CASTKGDQETQYF. Written as DNA, the CDR3 is TGTGCCAGCACCAAGGGGGACCAGGAGACCCAGTACTTC.

This clonotype has a handful of counts. The rearrangement joins TRBV18 to TRBJ2-7; either TRBD1 or TRBD2 may supply D (6 bases each). V dropped 1 base and J dropped 3 bases, with 10 bases sitting between them. From germline, CDR1 is KGHSH and CDR2 LQKENI. This CDR3 has 14 amino acids. CDR3 DNA sequence: TGTGCCAGCTCACCACGGGAGGACAGCTACGAGCAGTACTTC. Translated, it gives CASSPREDSYEQYF.

This clonotype has a count of ten or more. This chain uses TRBV4-3 with TRBJ2-7, with a weak D call TRBD2 (7 bases). V gave up 0 bases and J gave up 3 bases, with 15 bases separating them. Germline CDR1 LGHNA, CDR2 YSLEER. CDR3 size: 16 residues. CDR3 sequence: CASSQDPTGRDYEQYF. Written as DNA, the CDR3 is TGCGCCAGCAGCCAAGATCCTACAGGGAGGGACTACGAGCAGTACTTC.

The chain employs TRBV5-1 and TRBJ2-7; D not certain. V dropped 2 bases and J dropped 2 bases, with 11 bases sitting between them. Germline lookup yields CDR1 SGHRS and CDR2 YFSETQ. There are 14 residues in the CDR3. The DNA of the CDR3 is TGCGCCAGCAGCTTTGCGGATTTCACCTACGAGCAGTACTTC. Translated: CASSFADFTYEQYF.

This clonotype was observed many times. V and J are TRBV11-2 and TRBJ2-1; 10 nucleotides match TRBD1. CDR1 is SGHAT and CDR2 is FQNNGV in the germline V gene. V was clipped by 1 base and J by 4 bases; unmatched bases: 4. The CDR3 spans 16 residues. Here the CDR3 DNA reads TGTGCCAGCAGCTTAGGACAGGGGGCGCCTTACAATGAGCAGTTCTTC. The encoded protein is CASSLGQGAPYNEQFF.